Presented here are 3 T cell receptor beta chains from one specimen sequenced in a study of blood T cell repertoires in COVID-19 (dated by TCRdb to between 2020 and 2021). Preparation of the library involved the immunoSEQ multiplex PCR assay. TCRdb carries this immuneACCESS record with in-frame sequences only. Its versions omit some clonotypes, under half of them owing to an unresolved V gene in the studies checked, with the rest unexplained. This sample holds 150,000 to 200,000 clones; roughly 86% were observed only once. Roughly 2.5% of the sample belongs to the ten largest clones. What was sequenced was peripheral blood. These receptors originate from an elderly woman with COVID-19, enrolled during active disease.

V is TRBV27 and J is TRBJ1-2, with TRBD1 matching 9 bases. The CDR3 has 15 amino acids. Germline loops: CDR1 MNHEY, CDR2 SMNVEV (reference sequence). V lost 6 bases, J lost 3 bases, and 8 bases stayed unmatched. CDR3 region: CASSKDRGPYYGYTF. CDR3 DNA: TGTGCCAGCAGCAAGGACAGGGGCCCTTACTATGGCTACACCTTC.

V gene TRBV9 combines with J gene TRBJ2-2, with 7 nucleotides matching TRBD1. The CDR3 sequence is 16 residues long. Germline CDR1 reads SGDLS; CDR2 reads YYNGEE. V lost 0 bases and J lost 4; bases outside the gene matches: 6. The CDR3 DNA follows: TGTGCCAGCAGCGTAGGTATCAGGGGGACCACCGGGGAGCTGTTTTTT. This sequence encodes CASSVGIRGTTGELFF.

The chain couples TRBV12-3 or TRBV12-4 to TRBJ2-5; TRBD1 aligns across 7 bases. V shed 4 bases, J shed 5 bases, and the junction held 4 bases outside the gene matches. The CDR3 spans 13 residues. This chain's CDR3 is CASSSTGRETQYF. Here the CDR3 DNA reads TGTGCCAGCAGTTCGACAGGGCGGGAGACCCAGTACTTC.